Here is one T cell receptor (beta chain) with its context. This clone was seen more than once but under ten times. No antigen is known for it. No much larger clone is present one base from it, and per-base qualities are unavailable. The data originate from a study of blood T cell repertoires in COVID-19 (dated by TCRdb to 2018 to 2021). For context, the study as a whole: Samples from collaborators originated in the United States, Italy and Spain and spanned both the acute and convalescent phases of COVID-19. The material from the prospective study consisted of cDNA or gDNA derived from T cells, B-cell-depleted T cells, or PBMCs. Subjects who had been exposed to COVID-19, were actively infected with it, or had recovered from it provided the deeply sampled blood TCRbeta repertoires that made up the dataset. The repertoires were released in a freely available public database meant as a resource for research on the immune response to SARS-CoV-2. Samples came from the ongoing ImmuneRACE study (first 160 participants) plus 1,254 subjects from 6 global collaborators. A de-identified subject ID, COVID-19 status, age in years and sex were almost always included in the sample metadata. Where available, HLA class I and class II types were taken from metadata supplied by the sample provider and were not determined by assay-based typing. Broad study findings and their caveats: The quantity of clinical and demographic metadata differed by source and by participant and was supplied without curation.

TCRbeta CDR3 regions were amplified from genomic DNA using the immunoSEQ Assay, a bias-controlled multiplex PCR. The authors' analysis ran thus. Within the assay, amplification of reference gene primers was used to estimate how many nucleated cells each sample contained. To quantify the absolute abundance of each unique TCRbeta CDR3 rearrangement, sequence reads were collapsed and filtered. Productive Simpson clonality was computed per sample as the square root of Simpson's diversity index over productive rearrangements. TCRdb limited this immuneACCESS table to in-frame rearrangements with V and J called. A share of clones is missing; checked studies link under half to unresolved V genes, and the rest is unexplained. From that table come the V and J calls and clone size; the DNA was used to work out D and trimming. Present in this sample are under 120,000 clones, approximately 62% of which were seen just once. The top ten clones comprise around 6.3% of the sample.

Whole blood was collected in K2EDTA tubes by collaborating institutions according to the institutions' own protocols. For TCRbeta analysis, collaborator samples were shipped as frozen whole blood, as isolated PBMCs, or as DNA extracted from either sample type. The source of this sequence is an older man with acute or convalescent COVID-19. Material: peripheral blood.

In nucleotide form, the sequence is TGTGCCAGCACCATAATGACAGGGGGAACCTCCTACGAGCAGTACTTC. This translates into CASTIMTGGTSYEQYF. The chain uses TRBV28 and TRBJ2-7, and TRBD1 aligns with 9 junction nucleotides. From the cysteine through the phenylalanine, the CDR3 covers 16 amino acids. Kept here is only the CDR3 DNA, which spans 48 bases and is read in frame from base 1. The CDR1 and CDR2 encoded by the germline V gene are MDHEN and SYDVKM. The germline V end is reduced by 7 bases and the J end by 0 bases; junction bases left unmatched: 10.